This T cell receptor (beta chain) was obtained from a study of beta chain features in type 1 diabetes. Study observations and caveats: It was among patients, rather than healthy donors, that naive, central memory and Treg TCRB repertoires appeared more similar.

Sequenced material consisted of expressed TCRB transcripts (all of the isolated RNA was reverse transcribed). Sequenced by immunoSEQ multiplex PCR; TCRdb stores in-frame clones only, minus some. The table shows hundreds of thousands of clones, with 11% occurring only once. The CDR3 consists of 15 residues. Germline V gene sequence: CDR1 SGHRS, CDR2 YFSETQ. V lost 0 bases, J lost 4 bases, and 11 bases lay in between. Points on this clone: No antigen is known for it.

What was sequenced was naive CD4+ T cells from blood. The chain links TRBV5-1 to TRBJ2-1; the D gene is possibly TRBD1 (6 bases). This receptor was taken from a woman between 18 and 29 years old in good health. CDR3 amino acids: CASSLGAGDYNEQFF. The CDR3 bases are TGCGCCAGCAGCTTGGGTGCAGGGGATTACAATGAGCAGTTCTTC.